This T cell receptor (beta chain) was identified during a study of cytomegalovirus exposure and HLA in healthy donors (dated by TCRdb to about 2017). Some background on the complete study: According to an earlier analysis of 587 of the donors, about 179 million T cells yielded roughly 110 million unique TCR beta sequences and around 280 Gb of sequence data. In the later analysis, no new phenotypic data were used to find candidate immune exposures; instead, reliance was placed on TCR beta sequences and their occurrence across donors. A later genetic analysis took genome-wide SNP genotypes for about three fifths of the roughly 700 donors and used that subset as a discovery cohort. All discovery cohort repertoires had been generated on a single sequencing platform. To predict cytomegalovirus infection status, the study brought together high-throughput TCR immunosequencing, statistical association of individual TCRs with disease status, and machine learning. HLA typing covered class I and class II loci at four-digit resolution. Donor age, sex, ethnicity and CMV serostatus were compiled together with the repertoire data. About 320 gigabases of sequencing data and around 87 million unique TCR sequences were included in an early release covering about 700 HLA-typed donors. Among about 370 genotyped donors of the cohort, an average of around 240,000 unique TCR beta nucleotide sequences was sequenced per donor, of which approximately 19% were non-productive. Of the roughly 400 genotyped donors, roughly 76% were placed in the genetic ancestry cluster associated with self-reported Caucasian donors. The number of typed donors differed by locus: 629-630 for A, B, C, DRB1 and DQB1; 500 to 550 for DQA1; 606 for DPA1; and about 470 for DPB1. The study profiled the T cell repertoires of 500 to 800 subjects by immunosequencing and related them to cytomegalovirus serostatus. In a later analysis, previously published TCR beta repertoires from 666 donors were re-analyzed and high-resolution HLA genotyping was added so that TCR occurrence patterns could be studied. In an earlier analysis of over 550 of the donors, high-throughput TCR beta sequencing was used to judge whether each TCR beta V gene segment behaved as functional or pseudogenic. In addition to the first cohort of approximately 670 subjects, a separate validation cohort of over 90 different subjects was used. The aim of the study was to test whether cataloging public T cell receptors could identify signatures of past pathogen exposure. About five DR-DQ haplotypes were treated as single units for association and clustering because of strong linkage in the cohort.

Preparation of the library involved the immunoSEQ multiplex PCR assay. For the multiplex PCR, a mixture combining 60 forward primers for TCR Vbeta segments and 13 reverse primers for TCR Jbeta segments was used. A multiplex PCR assay on genomic DNA amplified the CDR3 region of rearranged TCR beta genes. The amplified TCR beta libraries were sequenced on the Illumina HiSeq System as 87-base-pair reads. From the authors' description of their analysis: In a later analysis, approximately 74 million unique TCR beta chains were counted across the roughly 610 repertoires, and approximately 11 million of these chains were shared by at least two donors. To remove PCR and sequencing errors, raw reads were error-corrected and collapsed into unique sequences using a nearest-neighbor algorithm that merged closely related sequences. V, D and J gene segments were assigned by aligning CDR3 sequences to IMGT reference sequences. For a sequence to be retained, at least a six-nucleotide match to both a V gene segment and a J gene segment was required. Rearrangements were classified as productive when the CDR3 lacked stop codons and remained in frame with V and J, and all other rearrangements were classified as non-productive. Following IMGT convention, CDR3 was defined as the stretch from the second conserved V-encoded cysteine up to the conserved J-encoded phenylalanine. The earlier analysis of more than 450 of the donors excluded sequences that lacked an unambiguous match to a single V gene segment. An earlier analysis of several hundred of the donors classified V segments as functional when productive rearrangements were above 56.7% and as segregating when the standard deviation between donors was above 5%. A statistical classification framework was developed to diagnose cytomegalovirus status using the catalog of TCR beta chain sequences. A later analysis assigned V and J genes by comparing TCR nucleotide sequences with IMGT/GENE-DB human TR gene sequences. In a later analysis, CDR3 sequences and most-parsimonious VDJ recombination scenarios were assigned using the TCRdist pipeline. In a later analysis, each TCR beta chain was defined by its CDR3 amino acid sequence together with its V-gene family, and reads without a unique V-gene family were excluded. To address suspected cross-contamination and a sequencing artifact, a later analysis removed some 620 highly shared, low-generation-probability nucleotide sequences. For each public chain, a later analysis derived a clonal expansion index from normalized ranks of inferred template counts within each repertoire. A later analysis computed generation probabilities with a VDJ recombination model fitted to out-of-frame rearrangements, and checked the results against IGoR. Hypergeometric tests were used in a later analysis to score TCR-TCR, TCR-HLA and TCR-CMV co-occurrence, with a repertoire-size bias correction applied to the TCR pairs. False discovery rates were estimated in a later analysis by permuting HLA or CMV assignments 20 times. In a later analysis, co-occurring TCRs were grouped using DBSCAN, with TCRdist sequence similarity added in when clustering inside HLA-allele-positive subsets. Co-occurrence clustering excluded repertoires with fewer than 30,000 or more than 120,000 public chains, plus five with anomalous nucleotide sharing. TCRdb stores this immuneACCESS table with in-frame sequences only. Part of the clones is absent; in the studies checked, under half of the shortfall reflects unresolved V genes, and no reason is known for the rest. That table supplies the V and J calls and clone size; D and trimming were determined from the DNA. The sample table contains roughly 170,000 clones; only one count was recorded for roughly 82% of them. More than 0.95% of the sample is in the top ten clones.

In total, about 650 healthy bone marrow donors made up the cohort. Cohort members were all nominally healthy when sampled, although unrecorded immune exposures were likely present. The donor was CMV seropositive and belonged to the group of about 290 seropositive cohort members. A peripheral blood sample was provided by each donor, and peripheral blood mononuclear cells were used for TCR beta sequencing. The Qiagen DNeasy Blood Extraction Kit was used to extract genomic DNA from the blood cell samples. What the study reported, not specific to this receptor: A later analysis reported that several top co-occurrence clusters appeared linked to parvovirus B19, influenza, CMV and Epstein-Barr virus. A further reported finding was that TCR beta sequences accurately predicted the HLA-A and HLA-B alleles for most subjects in the first cohort. Compared with the 666-donor mean, donors in an Asian-associated ancestry cluster had fewer N-insertions in productive TCRs, according to a later genetic analysis. The study listed 150 to 200 TCR beta chains as associated with cytomegalovirus. A few of the identified cytomegalovirus-associated TCR beta chains were confirmed in vitro to be specific for cytomegalovirus antigens. The classifier was reported to diagnose cytomegalovirus status with high specificity and sensitivity in both the original and validation cohorts. While some public TCRs were present in many individuals, most TCR sequences turned up only very rarely across donors. A later genetic analysis associated a missense DCLRE1C variant with V-gene and J-gene trimming of TCR beta chains, and an independent cohort replicated the association. Because HLA typing was missing for some donors at each locus, association tests included only the typed subset. In this cohort, only TCR beta chains were sequenced, and detectable features were limited by the absence of alpha or paired-chain data. In a later analysis, HLA-associated TCR beta chains were found to be more clonally expanded and to have lower generation probabilities than equally common non-associated chains. A later analysis associated about 17,000 TCR beta sequences with specific HLA alleles at a false discovery rate of 0.05. Fewer than 20 rarely observed V segments, including chromosome 9 orphons, were excluded from the earlier analysis of a few hundred of the donors because counts were too low. In a later analysis, TCR association rates were found to vary across HLA loci, with the most associated TCRs seen for DRB1 alleles and the fewest for HLA-C alleles. According to a later analysis, most CMV-associated TCR beta chains appeared to be HLA-restricted, and the HLA associations seemed to be driven largely by CMV exposure. Correlated functional status among segregating V segments might reflect linkage disequilibrium, but an unknown experimental factor could not be ruled out. A cluster of highly shared sequence variants was judged likely to be a technical artifact of the sequencing pipeline. When HLA alleles, especially DR and DQ, strongly co-occurred, TCR associations were difficult to assign to individual alleles. Broadly in line with IMGT annotations, most TCR beta V segments showed up in productive rearrangements about 87% or about 30% of the time in an earlier analysis of approximately 640 of the donors. Immune exposure information for the cohort was limited to CMV serostatus. According to the authors, the approach could potentially be generalized to other disease states and immunological phenotypes. Presence/absence analyses assumed roughly uniform sequencing depth across donors, an assumption that may not hold.

Only one count was recorded for this clone. Its antigen is not yet known. No much larger clone exists at a distance of one base, and base qualities are not known. The TCR sequence derives from a girl under 10 years old in good health and CMV-seropositive. Material: PBMCs.

The DNA is TGTGCCGCCTCAACTAGACGCTCCTACAATGAGCAGTTCTTC. Its protein product is CAASTRRSYNEQFF. This receptor chain uses TRBV30 and TRBJ2-1; tentative D gene TRBD2, with 5 bases matching. CDR1 and CDR2, looked up from the germline V gene (reference sequence), are GTSNPN and SVGIG. V loses 8 bases, J loses 0 bases, and the germline ends lie 14 bases apart. The CDR3 runs 14 amino acids, cysteine and phenylalanine included. Only CDR3 DNA remains: 42 bases, in frame from the first base.